The sequence of this T cell receptor (beta chain) was determined in a study of shared clonotypes between healthy human individuals. Regarding the study as a whole: The naive CD4 repertoires of several donors were compared, and around 5.1% of clonotypes were shared.

CDR3 length equals 15 residues. With 4 bases removed from V and 8 bases from J, the gap between germline ends came to 18 bases. Germline CDR1 reads MNHEY; CDR2 reads SVGAGI. The table came from immunoSEQ multiplex PCR; TCRdb's copy has only in-frame clones and leaves some out. Of roughly 2.2 million clones listed, roughly 92% were seen once; the top ten hold roughly 0.34%. Regarding this clone: The target antigen is unknown.

The rearrangement links TRBV6-5 to TRBJ1-5; a weak D match, TRBD1 (6 bases). This TCR was sampled from a man aged 18-30 years in good health. Some clones in this sample may be carry-over from other donors' samples. The sample taken for sequencing was naive CD4+ T cells from PBMCs. Subset reported: CD45RA+ positively selected. CDR3 residues: CASSFRRLSGEPQHF. The CDR3 coding sequence is TGTGCCAGCAGTTTCCGTCGTTTGTCAGGGGAGCCCCAGCATTTT.